The source of this T cell receptor (beta chain) is a study of cytomegalovirus exposure and HLA in healthy donors. General study results and limits: Among TCR beta chains, those listed as cytomegalovirus-associated numbered approximately 150.

Comments on this clone: Its matching antigen is unknown.

This CDR3 is 12 amino acids long. Germline loops: CDR1 SGDLS, CDR2 YYNGEE. V was cut by 0 bases and J by 7 bases, with 7 bases left in between. Sequencing used immunoSEQ multiplex PCR; TCRdb keeps in-frame clones, though not all of them. The repertoire holds some 76,000 clones, with 94% as singletons. The sequencing sample was made of PBMCs. The sequence was obtained from a woman in her late teens or twenties in good health and CMV-seronegative. This rearrangement joins TRBV9 to TRBJ1-2; D not resolved. As DNA, the CDR3 is TGTGCCAGCAGCGTAGGCGGGGTTGGCTACACCTTC. This gives the protein CASSVGGVGYTF.